The clone carrying this T cell receptor beta chain occurred many times. Its specificity is not known. The template for TCR beta VDJ and CDR3 sequence profiling was genomic DNA. TCRdb reprocessed the reads with MiXCR, giving one entry per CDR3 protein. The sample records about 270,000 distinct CDR3 sequences, roughly half being singletons. The data are from a study of CD8+CD57+ T cells in acquired aplastic anemia. Across the whole study: Sorting CD4+ and CD8+ cells gave DNA averaging about 2.9 ug.

Overall study findings and caveats: Around 29 CD8+ CDR3 sequences were shared between patients and controls. The CD8+ Simpson's diversity of patients and controls was not significantly different.

The CDR3 sequence is 13 residues long. V lost 5 bases and J lost 1, with 8 bases in between. Per germline, CDR1 KGHSH and CDR2 LQKENI. This receptor was taken from a human donor with severe aplastic anemia or a healthy control (not recorded which). Source material: sorted CD4+, CD8+, or CD8+CD57+ T cells (not recorded which) from PBMCs. V usage is TRBV18 and J usage is TRBJ2-5; either TRBD1 or TRBD2 may fit D (5 bases each). CDR3 sequence (DNA): TGTGCCAGCTCAGGGACGTTCCAAGAGACCCAGTACTTC. Residues: CASSGTFQETQYF.